This TCR beta chain was documented in a study of T-cell memory formation after mild COVID-19. Study information: Clusters were largely donor specific. Points from the study as a whole: The study found balanced CD4/CD8 in clones contracting day 15 to 85 and a CD4+ lean in later expanders. The finding that pre-infection memory included some responding clones suggested that cross-reactive memory joined.

There are a few counts of this clonotype. The target antigen is unknown. CDR3 length: 15 residues. Between the trimmed V and J ends, which lost 4 bases and 8 bases, there was a span of 18 bases. Per the germline V gene, CDR1 is MNHEY and CDR2 is SVGAGI. Constant-segment primers and 5'RACE yielded cDNA libraries for TCR alpha and TCR beta, each carrying sample barcodes and UMIs. TCRdb fed the 5' RACE reads into MiXCR, producing one record per CDR3 protein. The sample carries more than 45,000 distinct CDR3 sequences, 9.3% recorded once. The source of this sequence is an adult woman who had mild COVID-19 (a few samples of this study predate the infection). Cell type and time point are not known. What was sequenced was PBMCs or a T cell subset sorted from them (not recorded which). This sequence joins TRBV6-5 and TRBJ2-1; possibly TRBD2 for D (7 bases). CDR3 residues: CASSLGGAGRYEQFF. As DNA, the CDR3 is TGTGCCAGCAGTTTAGGGGGGGCTGGGAGGTATGAGCAGTTCTTC.